These 17 T cell receptor beta chains came from one sample sequenced in a study of vaccination effects on CD4 cells after COVID-19. These receptors have no identified antigens. Sequenced by immunoSEQ multiplex PCR; TCRdb stores in-frame clones only, minus some. The table records about 81,000 clones, around 77% of them present only once. Sequencing was preceded by expansion of antigen-specific CD4+ T cells with viral peptide pools in the ViraFEST assay. Following a roughly 11-day culture, CD4+ T cells were purified. Two doses of either BNT162b2 or mRNA-1273 were given to each participant. The sequences come from CD4+ T cells from PBMCs cultured with HCoV-OC43 spike peptides, collected after COVID-19 vaccination. The subset here: HCoV-OC43 spike overlapping peptide pool stimulation. The receptors were sampled from a human donor who received a COVID-19 vaccine.

This clone has only one observation. The chain has TRBV6-1 and TRBJ2-2; the D gene is possibly TRBD2 (7 bases). Trimming removed 3 bases from V and 6 bases from J, with 17 bases in between. The germline gives CDR1 MNHNS, CDR2 SASEGT. The CDR3 consists of 16 residues. The CDR3 coding sequence is TGTGCCAGCAGTGAGTTTGGGGGGGCCCGGGCCGGGGAGCTGTTTTTT. Its translation: CASSEFGGARAGELFF.

The V gene is TRBV6-5, the J gene TRBJ1-6; 7 bases are shared with TRBD1. This CDR3 contains 14 residues. With 4 bases clipped from V and 8 bases from J, the junction kept 5 bases outside the gene matches. The V gene's germline CDR1 is MNHEY and CDR2 SVGAGI. The CDR3 DNA is TGTGCCAGCAGTTCGGACAGGTTCGATTCACCCCTCCACTTT. Protein product: CASSSDRFDSPLHF.

V is TRBV6-2 or TRBV6-3 and J is TRBJ2-3, with a possible D match to TRBD1 (5 bases). Germline V gives CDR1 MNHEY, CDR2 SVGEGT. This CDR3 is built from 14 residues. The germline V and J ends were trimmed by 2 bases and 2 bases, with 8 bases remaining between them. The CDR3 DNA sequence: TGTGCCAGCAGTTACAGGGGAACCACAGATACGCAGTATTTT. It is translated as CASSYRGTTDTQYF.

The table lists this clone with a few counts. This chain joins TRBV11-2 and TRBJ1-5, with TRBD1 as a possible D gene (5 bases). V lost 11 bases to trimming and J lost 5 bases, with 22 bases between them. The germline V gene encodes CDR1 SGHAT and CDR2 FQNNGV. The CDR3 covers 15 residues. This chain's CDR3 is CASSLGGREDQPQHF. In nucleotides, the CDR3 is TGTGCCTCCAGCTTAGGTGGCAGGGAGGATCAGCCCCAGCATTTT.

The V gene is TRBV6-5, the J gene TRBJ2-5; TRBD1 agrees at 7 bases. The germline V gene encodes CDR1 MNHEY and CDR2 SVGAGI. This CDR3 is 14 amino acids long. J lost 6 bases, V lost 5 bases, and 9 bases had no gene match. The CDR3 nucleotides are TGTGCCAGCAGTCCTAACAGGGGTGGGAAGACCCAGTACTTC. It specifies CASSPNRGGKTQYF.

CDR3 sequence (DNA): TGTGCCAGCTCACCCTTTGGGGCGGGTAGCTCCTACGAGCAGTACGTC. Amino acid sequence: CASSPFGAGSSYEQYV. The chain links TRBV18 to TRBJ2-7, with D possibly being TRBD1 or TRBD2 (5 bases each). This CDR3 comprises 16 residues. Germline V lookup: CDR1 KGHSH, CDR2 LQKENI. V was clipped by 3 bases and J by 0 bases, with 15 bases between them.

The V and J genes are TRBV6-5 and TRBJ2-1; D gene uncertain. Trimming left V 7 bases short and J 2 bases short, with 15 bases between. The CDR3 covers 15 residues. CDR1 is MNHEY and CDR2 is SVGAGI in the germline V gene. CDR3 region: CASKVGWLTYNEQFF. The CDR3 region has the DNA TGTGCCAGCAAAGTAGGATGGCTGACCTACAATGAGCAGTTCTTC.

This chain's CDR3 is CASSAQGNQPQHF. In DNA, the CDR3 is TGTGCCAGCAGTGCCCAGGGCAATCAGCCCCAGCATTTT. This chain uses TRBV2 with TRBJ1-5, with D unclear. Trimming left V 4 bases short and J 2 bases short, with 6 bases between. Germline V CDR1 and CDR2: SNHLY, FYNNEI. The CDR3 is made up of 13 amino acids.

CDR3 bases: TGTGCCAGCAGCTCGCGACAGGGGAGCACAGATACGCAGTATTTT. It encodes CASSSRQGSTDTQYF. This chain connects TRBV5-4 to TRBJ2-3, with TRBD1 matching 8 bases. The V gene's germline CDR1 is SGHNT and CDR2 YYREEE (reference sequence). The CDR3 loop spans 15 amino acids. After removal of 3 bases from V and 0 bases from J, the junction contained 3 bases not matched to a gene. The full variable domain, in which reference TRBV5-4 and TRBJ2-3 provide the parts outside the CDR3, is ETGVTQSPTHLIKTRGQQVTLRCSSQSGHNTVSWYQQALGQGPQFIFQYYREEENGRGNFPPRFSGLQFPNYSSELNVNALELDDSALYLCASSSRQGSTDTQYFGPGTRLTVL.

The chain couples TRBV7-9 to TRBJ2-3, with unresolved D. V lost 5 bases and J 4 bases, leaving 7 bases between the germline ends. Germline CDR1 SEHNR, CDR2 FQNEAQ (reference sequence). The CDR3 runs to 12 residues. For the CDR3, the DNA is TGTGCCAGCAGCAGAGGCCCAGATACGCAGTATTTT. This sequence encodes CASSRGPDTQYF.

V usage is TRBV24-1 and J usage is TRBJ2-5; TRBD2 agrees at 8 bases. Unmatched junction bases numbered 5, after V lost 5 bases and J lost 1 base. CDR1 and CDR2 (germline): KGHDR, SFDVKD. This CDR3 region has 15 residues. CDR3 region: CATSALGGGQETQYF. The CDR3 nucleotides are TGTGCCACCAGTGCCCTCGGGGGGGGCCAAGAGACCCAGTACTTC.

The rearrangement links TRBV18 to TRBJ1-2; 8 bases fit TRBD1. V trimming: 3 bases; J trimming: 3 bases; junction bases outside the gene matches: 9. CDR1 KGHSH and CDR2 LQKENI come from the germline V gene. This CDR3 is built from 16 residues. The CDR3 reads CASSPVTGQGHYGYTF. CDR3 DNA: TGTGCCAGCTCACCGGTAACCGGACAGGGCCACTATGGCTACACCTTC.

The gene calls are TRBV9 and TRBJ2-1, with D possibly matching TRBD1 (5 bases). Trimming removed 3 bases from V and 5 bases from J, with 15 bases in between. CDR1 is SGDLS and CDR2 is YYNGEE in the germline V gene. The CDR3 is 15 amino acids. The chain's CDR3 is CASSGAPTVNNEQFF. The CDR3 coding sequence is TGTGCCAGCAGCGGTGCCCCGACAGTTAACAATGAGCAGTTCTTC.

This clone was detected only once. CDR3 DNA sequence: TGTGCCAGCAGTGAAGGCAGAAAAGGGCCTTATAATTCACCCCTCCACTTT. Translated, it gives CASSEGRKGPYNSPLHF. The gene calls are TRBV2 and TRBJ1-6; D is ambiguous. This CDR3 comprises 17 residues. The germline V gene encodes CDR1 SNHLY and CDR2 FYNNEI. Trimming removed 1 base from V and 4 bases from J, with 14 bases in between.

The CDR3: CATQRDSSTDTQYF. DNA of the CDR3: TGCGCCACCCAAAGGGACAGTAGCACAGATACGCAGTATTTT. The rearrangement links TRBV5-1 to TRBJ2-3; 7 nucleotides match TRBD1. V was pared by 9 bases and J by 0 bases, with 7 bases of the junction left unmatched. This CDR3 region has 14 residues. The germline gives CDR1 SGHRS, CDR2 YFSETQ.

The V gene is TRBV2, the J gene TRBJ2-7; 9 bases match TRBD2. The V and J ends lost 7 bases and 6 bases, in that order; junction bases with no gene match: 7. Germline V gives CDR1 SNHLY, CDR2 FYNNEI. CDR3 length equals 13 residues. CDR3 region: CASKPSGISEQYV. CDR3 coding DNA: TGTGCCAGCAAGCCTAGCGGGATTTCCGAGCAGTACGTC.

The chain employs TRBV28 and TRBJ2-7, with TRBD1 as a possible D gene (6 bases). There are 15 residues in the CDR3. V dropped 6 bases and J dropped 5 bases, with 20 bases sitting between them. CDR1 and CDR2 (germline): MDHEN, SYDVKM. The CDR3 protein is CASSRSGAKPDEQYV. CDR3 nucleotide sequence: TGTGCCAGCAGCCGATCAGGGGCGAAGCCGGACGAGCAGTACGTC.